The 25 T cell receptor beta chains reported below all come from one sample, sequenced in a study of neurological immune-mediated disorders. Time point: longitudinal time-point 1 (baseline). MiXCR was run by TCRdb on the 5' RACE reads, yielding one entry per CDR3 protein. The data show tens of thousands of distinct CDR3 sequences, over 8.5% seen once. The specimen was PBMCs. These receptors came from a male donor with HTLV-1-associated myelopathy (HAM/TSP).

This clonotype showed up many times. DNA of the CDR3: TGTGCCAGCAGCCCCTTAGGGGACACCTATAGCAATCAGCCCCAGCATTTT. Translating it yields CASSPLGDTYSNQPQHF. This rearrangement joins TRBV5-5 to TRBJ1-5; tentatively, D is TRBD1 (6 bases). The germline V gene has CDR1 SGHKS and CDR2 YYEKEE (reference sequence). Between the trimmed V and J ends, which lost 4 bases and 0 bases, there was a span of 17 bases. The length of the CDR3 is 17 residues. Looking up the rest from reference TRBV5-5 and TRBJ1-5 gives the full variable domain: DAGVTQSPTHLIKTRGQQVTLRCSPISGHKSVSWYQQVLGQGPQFIFQYYEKEERGRGNFPDRFSARQFPNYSSELNVNALLLGDSALYLCASSPLGDTYSNQPQHFGDGTRLSIL.

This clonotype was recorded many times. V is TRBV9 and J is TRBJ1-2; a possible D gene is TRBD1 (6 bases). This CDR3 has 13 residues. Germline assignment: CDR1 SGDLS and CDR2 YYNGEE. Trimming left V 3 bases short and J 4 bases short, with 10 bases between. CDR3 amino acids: CASSGIQGYGYTF. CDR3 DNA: TGTGCCAGCAGCGGGATACAGGGCTATGGCTACACCTTC. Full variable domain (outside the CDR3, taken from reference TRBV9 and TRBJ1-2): DSGVTQTPKHLITATGQRVTLRCSPRSGDLSVYWYQQSLDQGLQFLIQYYNGEERAKGNILERFSAQQFPDLHSELNLSSLELGDSALYFCASSGIQGYGYTFGSGTRLTVV.

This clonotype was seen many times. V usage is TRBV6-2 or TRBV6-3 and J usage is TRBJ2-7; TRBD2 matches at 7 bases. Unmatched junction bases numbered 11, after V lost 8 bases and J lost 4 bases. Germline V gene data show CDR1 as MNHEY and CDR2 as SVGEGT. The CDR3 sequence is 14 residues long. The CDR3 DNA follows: TGTGCCAGCGATGACGCGGCGGGGGTGTACGAGCAGTACTTC. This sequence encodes CASDDAAGVYEQYF.

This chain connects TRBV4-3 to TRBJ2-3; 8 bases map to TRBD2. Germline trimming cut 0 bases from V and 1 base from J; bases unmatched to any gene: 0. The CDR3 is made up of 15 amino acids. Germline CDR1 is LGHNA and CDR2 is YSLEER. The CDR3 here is CASSQETSGTDTQYF. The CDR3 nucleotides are TGCGCCAGCAGCCAAGAGACTAGCGGCACAGATACGCAGTATTTT.

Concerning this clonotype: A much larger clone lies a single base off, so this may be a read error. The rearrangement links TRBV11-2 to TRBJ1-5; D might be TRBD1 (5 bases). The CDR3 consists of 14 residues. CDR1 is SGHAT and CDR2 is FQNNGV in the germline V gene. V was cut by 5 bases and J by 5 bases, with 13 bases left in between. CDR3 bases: TGTGCCAGCAGCCCCCTCGACAGTTATCAGCCCCAGCATTTT. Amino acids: CASSPLDSYQPQHF.

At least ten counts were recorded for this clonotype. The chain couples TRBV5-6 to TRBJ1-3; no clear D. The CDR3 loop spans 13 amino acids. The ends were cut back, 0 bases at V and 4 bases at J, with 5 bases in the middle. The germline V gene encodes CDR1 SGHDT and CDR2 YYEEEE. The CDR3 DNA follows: TGTGCCAGCAGCTTGGGGTACGGAAACACCATATATTTT. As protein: CASSLGYGNTIYF.

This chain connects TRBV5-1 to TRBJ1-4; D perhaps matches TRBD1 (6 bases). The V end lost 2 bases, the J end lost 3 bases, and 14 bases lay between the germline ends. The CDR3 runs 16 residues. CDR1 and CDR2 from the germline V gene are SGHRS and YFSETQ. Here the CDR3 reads CASSLQGSMANEKLFF. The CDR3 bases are TGCGCCAGCAGCTTACAGGGATCTATGGCTAATGAAAAACTGTTTTTT.

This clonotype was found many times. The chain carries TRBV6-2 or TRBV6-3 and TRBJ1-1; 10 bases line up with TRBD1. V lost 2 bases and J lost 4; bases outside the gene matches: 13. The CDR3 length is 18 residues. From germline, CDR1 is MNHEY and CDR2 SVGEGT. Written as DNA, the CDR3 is TGTGCCAGCAGTTACCGGGACAGGGGCCTTAACTACCTCACTGAAGCTTTCTTT. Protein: CASSYRDRGLNYLTEAFF.

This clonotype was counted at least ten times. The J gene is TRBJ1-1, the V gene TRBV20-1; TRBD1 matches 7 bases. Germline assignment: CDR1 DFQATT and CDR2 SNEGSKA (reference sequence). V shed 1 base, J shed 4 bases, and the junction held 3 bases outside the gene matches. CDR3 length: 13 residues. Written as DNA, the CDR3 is TGCAGTGCTAGAGGTGAGGGGGCCACTGAAGCTTTCTTT. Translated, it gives CSARGEGATEAFF.

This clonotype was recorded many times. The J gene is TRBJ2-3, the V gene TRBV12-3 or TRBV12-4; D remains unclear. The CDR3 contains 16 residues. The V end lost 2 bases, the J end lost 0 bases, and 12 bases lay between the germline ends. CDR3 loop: CASSLTNGRSTDTQYF. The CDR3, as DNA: TGTGCCAGCAGTTTAACTAACGGGCGGAGCACAGATACGCAGTATTTT.

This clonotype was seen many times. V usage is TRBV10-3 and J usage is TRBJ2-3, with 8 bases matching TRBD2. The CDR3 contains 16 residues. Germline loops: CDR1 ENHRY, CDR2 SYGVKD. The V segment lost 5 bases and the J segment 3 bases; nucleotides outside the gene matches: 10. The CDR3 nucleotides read TGTGCCATCAGTTCCTACGGGGGACTAGTAACAGATACGCAGTATTTT. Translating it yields CAISSYGGLVTDTQYF.

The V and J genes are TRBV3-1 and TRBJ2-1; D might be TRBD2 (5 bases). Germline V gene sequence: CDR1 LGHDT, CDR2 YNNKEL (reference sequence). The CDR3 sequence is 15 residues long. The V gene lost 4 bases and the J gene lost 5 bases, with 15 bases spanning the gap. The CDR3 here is CASSLARWRNNEQFF. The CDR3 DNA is TGTGCCAGCAGCCTCGCACGGTGGAGGAACAATGAGCAGTTCTTC.

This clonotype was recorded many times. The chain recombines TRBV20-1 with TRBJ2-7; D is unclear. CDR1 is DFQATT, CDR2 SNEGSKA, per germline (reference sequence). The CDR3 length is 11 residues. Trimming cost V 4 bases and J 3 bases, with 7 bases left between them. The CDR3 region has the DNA TGCAGTGCTAAGAAGGGCTACGAGCAGTACTTC. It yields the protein CSAKKGYEQYF.

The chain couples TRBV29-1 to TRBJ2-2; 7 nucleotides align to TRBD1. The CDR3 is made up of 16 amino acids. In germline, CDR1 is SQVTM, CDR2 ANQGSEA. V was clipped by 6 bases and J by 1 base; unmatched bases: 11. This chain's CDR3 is CSVAGQASMNTGELFF. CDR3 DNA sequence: TGCAGCGTCGCCGGACAGGCCTCCATGAACACCGGGGAGCTGTTTTTT.

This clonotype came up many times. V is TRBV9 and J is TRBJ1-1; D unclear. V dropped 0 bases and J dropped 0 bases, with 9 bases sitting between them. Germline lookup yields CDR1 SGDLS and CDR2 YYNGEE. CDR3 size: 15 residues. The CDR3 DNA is TGTGCCAGCAGCGTAGCTACTTCCATGAACACTGAAGCTTTCTTT. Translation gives CASSVATSMNTEAFF. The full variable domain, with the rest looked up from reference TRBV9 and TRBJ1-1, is DSGVTQTPKHLITATGQRVTLRCSPRSGDLSVYWYQQSLDQGLQFLIQYYNGEERAKGNILERFSAQQFPDLHSELNLSSLELGDSALYFCASSVATSMNTEAFFGQGTRLTVV.

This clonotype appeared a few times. CDR3 coding DNA: TGTGCCAGCAGTTACTGGGGATACGAGCAGTACTTC. Residues: CASSYWGYEQYF. J is TRBJ2-7 and V is TRBV6-2 or TRBV6-3; D is uncertain. Germline loops: CDR1 MNHEY, CDR2 SVGEGT. The CDR3 is 12 residues long. V dropped 1 base and J dropped 4 bases, with 5 bases sitting between them.

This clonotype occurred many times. The CDR3 reads CASSLVGGASSYNEQFF. The CDR3 bases are TGCGCCAGCAGCTTGGTAGGAGGGGCCAGCTCCTACAATGAGCAGTTCTTC. V gene TRBV5-1 combines with J gene TRBJ2-1, with D possibly TRBD2 on 6 matching bases. With 0 bases removed from V and 0 bases from J, the gap between germline ends came to 13 bases. CDR1 and CDR2 from the germline V gene are SGHRS and YFSETQ. This CDR3 has 17 residues.

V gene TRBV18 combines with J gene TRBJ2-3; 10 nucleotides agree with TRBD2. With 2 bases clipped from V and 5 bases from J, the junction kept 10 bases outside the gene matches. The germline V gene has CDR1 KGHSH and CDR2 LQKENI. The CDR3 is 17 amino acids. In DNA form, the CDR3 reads TGTGCCAGCTCACCAACAGTCAGCGGGGGGGCCGGAGATACGCAGTATTTT. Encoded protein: CASSPTVSGGAGDTQYF.

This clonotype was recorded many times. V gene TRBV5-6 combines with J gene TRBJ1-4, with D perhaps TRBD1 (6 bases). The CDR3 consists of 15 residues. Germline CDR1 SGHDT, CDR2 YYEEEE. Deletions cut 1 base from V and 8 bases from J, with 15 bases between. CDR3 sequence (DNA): TGTGCCAGCAGCTTGAGGGGGGACGTTGTGGAAAAACTGTTTTTT. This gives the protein CASSLRGDVVEKLFF.

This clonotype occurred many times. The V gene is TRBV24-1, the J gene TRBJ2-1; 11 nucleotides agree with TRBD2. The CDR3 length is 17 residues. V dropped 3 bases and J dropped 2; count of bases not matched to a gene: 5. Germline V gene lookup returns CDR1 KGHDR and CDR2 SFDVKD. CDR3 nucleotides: TGTGCCACCAGTGATCGTAGCGGGGGGGCTCCCTACAATGAGCAGTTCTTC. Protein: CATSDRSGGAPYNEQFF.

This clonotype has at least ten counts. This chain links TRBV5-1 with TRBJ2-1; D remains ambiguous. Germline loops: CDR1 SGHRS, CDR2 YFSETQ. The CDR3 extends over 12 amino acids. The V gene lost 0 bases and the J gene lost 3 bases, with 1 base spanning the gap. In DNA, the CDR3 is TGCGCCAGCAGCTTGGACTACAATGAGCAGTTCTTC. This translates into CASSLDYNEQFF.

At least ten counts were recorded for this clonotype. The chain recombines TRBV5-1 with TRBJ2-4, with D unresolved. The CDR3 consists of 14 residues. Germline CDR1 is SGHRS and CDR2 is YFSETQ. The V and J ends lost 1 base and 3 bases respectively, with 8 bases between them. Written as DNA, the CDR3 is TGCGCCAGCAGCTTGTCCCGGAACAAAAACATTCAGTACTTC. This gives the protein CASSLSRNKNIQYF.

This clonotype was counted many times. This chain's CDR3 is CASSGHNSNQPQHF. For the CDR3, the DNA is TGTGCCAGCAGTGGACACAATAGCAATCAGCCCCAGCATTTT. The chain links TRBV12-3 or TRBV12-4 to TRBJ1-5; D is possibly TRBD1 (5 bases). The CDR3 sequence is 14 residues long. V lost 5 bases and J lost 0, with 8 bases in between.

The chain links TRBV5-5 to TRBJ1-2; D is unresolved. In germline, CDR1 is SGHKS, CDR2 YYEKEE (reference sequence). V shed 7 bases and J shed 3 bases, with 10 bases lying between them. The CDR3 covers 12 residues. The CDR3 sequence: CASFPGDYGYTF. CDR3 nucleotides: TGTGCCAGCTTCCCGGGAGACTATGGCTACACCTTC. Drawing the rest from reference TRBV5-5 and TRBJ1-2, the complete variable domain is DAGVTQSPTHLIKTRGQQVTLRCSPISGHKSVSWYQQVLGQGPQFIFQYYEKEERGRGNFPDRFSARQFPNYSSELNVNALLLGDSALYLCASFPGDYGYTFGSGTRLTVV.

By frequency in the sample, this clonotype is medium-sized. The CDR3, as DNA: TGTGCCAGCAGTAGCACAGATACGCAGTATTTT. Translating gives CASSSTDTQYF. The chain uses TRBV2 and TRBJ2-3; no firm D call. CDR1 SNHLY and CDR2 FYNNEI come from the germline V gene. V lost 5 bases and J 0 bases, leaving 0 bases between the germline ends. This CDR3 has 11 residues. The entire variable domain, with the rest obtained from reference TRBV2 and TRBJ2-3, is as follows: EPEVTQTPSHQVTQMGQEVILRCVPISNHLYFYWYRQILGQKVEFLVSFYNNEISEKSEIFDDQFSVERPDGSNFTLKIRSTKLEDSAMYFCASSSTDTQYFGPGTRLTVL.